A single sample is the source of the 31 T cell receptor beta chains below, sequenced in a study of blood T cell repertoires in COVID-19 (dated by TCRdb to the early 2020s). Libraries were made using the immunoSEQ multiplex PCR assay. TCRdb took over this immuneACCESS table, retaining in-frame rearrangements with V and J assigned. Such tables are incomplete; in checked studies, under half of the missing clones stem from an unresolved V gene, and the remainder is unexplained. This sample is represented by about 210,000 clones; about 83% of them were singletons. The ten biggest clones cover under 3% of the sample. Sequencing input: peripheral blood. These receptor sequences come from a woman aged 40 to 50 with active or convalescent COVID-19.

The V and J genes are TRBV5-8 and TRBJ2-1; the match to TRBD2 covers 11 bases. The V and J ends lost 4 bases and 9 bases, in that order; junction bases with no gene match: 9. This CDR3 comprises 15 residues. CDR1 is SGHTS and CDR2 is YDEGEE in the germline V gene. CDR3 in DNA: TGTGCCAGCAGCGTTACTAGCGGGGGAGGCATTGAGCAGTTCTTC. Protein product: CASSVTSGGGIEQFF.

V usage is TRBV30 and J usage is TRBJ1-1; the D is unclear. V was cut by 0 bases and J by 2 bases, with 7 bases left in between. The CDR3 totals 13 residues. The germline V gene encodes CDR1 GTSNPN and CDR2 SVGIG (reference sequence). The CDR3, as DNA: TGTGCCTGGAGTGTCGCAGTTAACACTGAAGCTTTCTTT. Protein product: CAWSVAVNTEAFF.

This chain joins TRBV19 and TRBJ2-5; 10 bases are shared with TRBD2. Germline trimming cut 4 bases from V and 5 bases from J; bases unmatched to any gene: 4. The CDR3 runs 14 residues. Germline V gene data show CDR1 as LNHDA and CDR2 as SQIVND (reference sequence). CDR3 residues: CASSTSGGSETQYF. Here the CDR3 DNA reads TGTGCCAGTAGTACTAGCGGGGGTAGTGAGACCCAGTACTTC.

The chain employs TRBV11-3 and TRBJ1-4; D might be TRBD1 (5 bases). Germline CDR1 and CDR2: SGHNT and YENEEA. V was shortened by 5 bases and J by 4 bases, with 11 bases between the two germline ends. This CDR3 region has 14 residues. CDR3 region: CASSAGGDNEKLFF. The CDR3 DNA sequence: TGTGCCAGCAGCGCCGGAGGGGATAATGAAAAACTGTTTTTT.

This CDR3 is CASSLVSPDGYTF. The DNA of the CDR3 is TGTGCCAGCAGTTTAGTTTCTCCGGATGGCTACACCTTC. The chain employs TRBV12-3 or TRBV12-4 and TRBJ1-2; D is unclear. This CDR3 comprises 13 residues. Trimming left V 1 base short and J 6 bases short, with 9 bases between.

The V call is TRBV10-2, the J call TRBJ2-1, with 11 bases matching TRBD2. V shed 6 bases and J 5 bases; nucleotides not matched to a gene: 12. Germline CDR1 and CDR2: WSHSY and SAAADI. The CDR3 contains 17 residues. The DNA of the CDR3 is TGCGCCAGCAGAACTCAGCCGGGACTAGCGGCAAACAATGAGCAGTTCTTC. It specifies CASRTQPGLAANNEQFF.

The chain links TRBV19 to TRBJ1-2; the D is unclear. V was shortened by 4 bases and J by 6 bases, with 6 bases between the two germline ends. The CDR3 contains 11 residues. Germline CDR1 and CDR2: LNHDA and SQIVND (reference sequence). CDR3 loop: CASSTYHGYTF. CDR3 in DNA: TGTGCCAGTAGTACCTATCATGGCTACACCTTC. Drawing the rest from reference TRBV19 and TRBJ1-2, the complete variable domain is DGGITQSPKYLFRKEGQNVTLSCEQNLNHDAMYWYRQDPGQGLRLIYYSQIVNDFQKGDIAEGYSVSREKKESFPLTVTSAQKNPTAFYLCASSTYHGYTFGSGTRLTVV.

The chain recombines TRBV7-2 with TRBJ2-7, with a tentative D call TRBD2 (6 bases). CDR1 and CDR2 from the germline V gene are SGHTA and FQGNSA. Deletions cut 4 bases from V and 0 bases from J, with 13 bases between. The CDR3 sequence is 15 residues long. This CDR3 is CASSSFYGSSYEQYF. The CDR3, as DNA: TGTGCCAGCAGCTCTTTCTACGGGAGCTCCTACGAGCAGTACTTC.

V and J are TRBV6-2 or TRBV6-3 and TRBJ1-1; tentatively, D is TRBD1 (6 bases). CDR3 length equals 14 residues. Germline V gene data show CDR1 as MNHEY and CDR2 as SVGEGT. Trimming removed 2 bases at V and 4 bases at J, with 11 bases between. CDR3 nucleotides: TGTGCCAGCAGTTACGGGGGGGCGAGCACTGAAGCTTTCTTT. The encoded protein is CASSYGGASTEAFF.

This rearrangement joins TRBV4-1 to TRBJ1-5, with TRBD1 as a possible D gene (5 bases). Germline CDR1 reads MGHRA; CDR2 reads YSYEKL. With 5 bases removed from V and 4 bases from J, the gap between germline ends came to 12 bases. The CDR3 runs 14 residues. The CDR3 reads CASSYGTSNQPQHF. In DNA form, the CDR3 reads TGCGCCAGCAGCTACGGGACTTCTAATCAGCCCCAGCATTTT.

The chain combines TRBV7-2 with TRBJ1-2; the match to TRBD1 covers 10 bases. The CDR3 is 16 residues long. Per germline, CDR1 SGHTA and CDR2 FQGNSA. J gave up 8 bases and V 5 bases, and 14 bases lay outside the gene matches. In DNA, the CDR3 is TGTGCCAGCAGCCCTCATATGGACAGGGGGATGGGAGGCTACACCTTC. Translated, it gives CASSPHMDRGMGGYTF.

Only one count was recorded for this clone. The V gene is TRBV5-6, the J gene TRBJ1-2; 8 bases are shared with TRBD1. V dropped 3 bases and J dropped 3; count of bases not matched to a gene: 4. In germline, CDR1 is SGHDT, CDR2 YYEEEE. The CDR3 spans 14 residues. Written as DNA, the CDR3 is TGTGCCAGCAGCTGGACAGGGCCGGACTATGGCTACACCTTC. Its protein is CASSWTGPDYGYTF.

This clone turned up a few times. The CDR3 is CASSRGPNQPQHF. In nucleotides, the CDR3 is TGTGCCAGCAGCAGGGGGCCCAATCAGCCCCAGCATTTT. The chain links TRBV7-3 to TRBJ1-5; TRBD1 agrees at 7 bases. The length of the CDR3 is 13 residues. Germline V gene data show CDR1 as SGHTA and CDR2 as FQGTGA. V was clipped by 5 bases and J by 3 bases; unmatched bases: 1.

The CDR3 DNA is TGTGCCAGTAGTATTGTATATTTTAACACCGGGGAGCTGTTTTTT. Amino acids: CASSIVYFNTGELFF. The chain carries TRBV19 and TRBJ2-2, with D unresolved. This CDR3 region has 15 residues. V lost 3 bases to trimming and J lost 2 bases, with 10 bases between them. Germline-derived CDR1 and CDR2 are LNHDA and SQIVND (reference sequence).

The gene calls are TRBV11-2 and TRBJ2-3; D is perhaps TRBD1 (6 bases). Germline-derived CDR1 and CDR2 are SGHAT and FQNNGV. Trimming cost V 2 bases and J 4 bases, with 13 bases left between them. This CDR3 has 15 residues. CDR3 protein: CASSLFTGRSDTQYF. The CDR3 coding sequence is TGTGCCAGCAGCTTATTTACAGGGCGATCAGATACGCAGTATTTT.

This CDR3 is CASSSYLRSEKLFF. The CDR3 DNA is TGTGCCAGCAGCTCCTACCTCCGGAGTGAAAAACTGTTTTTT. The chain employs TRBV5-8 and TRBJ1-4, with no clear D. Trimming took off 3 bases at V and 7 bases at J, with 13 bases between the two ends. Germline V gene sequence: CDR1 SGHTS, CDR2 YDEGEE. The CDR3 totals 14 residues.

V is TRBV27 and J is TRBJ1-4, with 8 bases fitting TRBD1. Per germline, CDR1 MNHEY and CDR2 SMNVEV (reference sequence). This CDR3 region has 15 residues. Trimming took 8 bases from V and 5 from J; bases not matched to a gene: 10. The CDR3 bases are TGTGCCAGCGGTCCAACAGGGGGGTGGAATGAAAAACTGTTTTTT. The encoded protein is CASGPTGGWNEKLFF.

The chain couples TRBV5-1 to TRBJ2-1, with D tentatively TRBD2 (5 bases). The CDR3 spans 12 residues. V was cut by 0 bases and J by 9 bases, with 7 bases left in between. Germline V gene lookup returns CDR1 SGHRS and CDR2 YFSETQ. CDR3 residues: CASSLVGVEQFF. Written as DNA, the CDR3 is TGCGCCAGCAGCTTGGTCGGGGTTGAGCAGTTCTTC.

Written as DNA, the CDR3 is TGTGCCAGCAGCTTATCGGGGGACGGTAATGAGCAGTTCTTC. Protein product: CASSLSGDGNEQFF. V gene TRBV7-3 combines with J gene TRBJ2-1; possible D gene TRBD2, 6 bases. Germline assignment: CDR1 SGHTA and CDR2 FQGTGA. The V and J ends lost 2 bases and 7 bases respectively, with 12 bases between them. There are 14 residues in the CDR3. Drawing the rest from reference TRBV7-3 and TRBJ2-1, the complete variable domain is GAGVSQTPSNKVTEKGKYVELRCDPISGHTALYWYRQSLGQGPEFLIYFQGTGAADDSGLPNDRFFAVRPEGSVSTLKIQRTERGDSAVYLCASSLSGDGNEQFFGPGTRLTVL.

This clone came up a few times. This chain links TRBV5-1 with TRBJ1-3; D ambiguous. V lost 5 bases to trimming and J lost 0 bases, with 9 bases between them. The V gene's germline CDR1 is SGHRS and CDR2 YFSETQ. The CDR3 is made up of 14 amino acids. The CDR3 nucleotides read TGCGCCAGCAGAGAACAGTTCTCTGGAAACACCATATATTTT. This codes for CASREQFSGNTIYF.

The chain couples TRBV19 to TRBJ1-4; 9 nucleotides line up with TRBD1. Trimming cost V 1 base and J 7 bases; bases outside gene matches: 4. The CDR3 totals 15 residues. Germline-derived CDR1 and CDR2 are LNHDA and SQIVND (reference sequence). CDR3 sequence: CASSIAGQGGEKLFF. DNA of the CDR3: TGTGCCAGTAGTATAGCGGGACAGGGTGGTGAAAAACTGTTTTTT.

In nucleotides, the CDR3 is TGTGCCAGCGAATCTAGGAAATCTGGGGCCAACGTCCTGACTTTC. This sequence encodes CASESRKSGANVLTF. V gene TRBV28 combines with J gene TRBJ2-6; no clear D. V was pared by 8 bases and J by 1 base, with 12 bases between. CDR1 MDHEN and CDR2 SYDVKM come from the germline V gene. This CDR3 is built from 15 residues.

This chain joins TRBV4-2 and TRBJ1-1; D perhaps matches TRBD1 (5 bases). V was shortened by 0 bases and J by 0 bases, with 11 bases between the two germline ends. CDR1 is LGHNA and CDR2 is YNFKEQ in the germline V gene. The CDR3 is made up of 16 amino acids. The CDR3: CASSQESGLMNTEAFF. CDR3 bases: TGTGCCAGCAGCCAAGAATCGGGACTCATGAACACTGAAGCTTTCTTT.

CDR3 DNA sequence: TGTGCCAGCAGTGGCCGGGACAGGGGGGACAATGAGCAGTTCTTC. Its protein product is CASSGRDRGDNEQFF. The chain uses TRBV28 and TRBJ2-1; 11 bases are a match to TRBD1. The trim removed 5 bases at V and 5 bases at J, leaving 5 bases unmatched. The CDR3 has 15 residues. Per the germline V gene, CDR1 is MDHEN and CDR2 is SYDVKM.

V is TRBV5-1 and J is TRBJ2-2; TRBD2 aligns across 8 bases. The V gene's germline CDR1 is SGHRS and CDR2 YFSETQ. V was pared by 7 bases and J by 6 bases, with 5 bases of the junction left unmatched. The CDR3 runs 13 residues. The CDR3: CASHSGEAGELFF. The CDR3 DNA follows: TGCGCCAGCCATAGCGGGGAGGCCGGGGAGCTGTTTTTT.

This clone was seen a single time. The chain links TRBV27 to TRBJ1-1; 7 bases are a match to TRBD1. The CDR3 runs to 13 residues. V gave up 5 bases and J gave up 7 bases; unmatched junction bases: 7. From germline, CDR1 is MNHEY and CDR2 SMNVEV (reference sequence). CDR3 amino acids: CASSPGGAGEAFF. In DNA form, the CDR3 reads TGTGCCAGCAGTCCAGGGGGAGCGGGTGAAGCTTTCTTT.

Worth noting for this clone: Relative to the germline gene, one junction end is altered; a read error may explain this. V and J are TRBV7-7 and TRBJ2-1; TRBD2 aligns across 10 bases. This CDR3 is built from 15 residues. The V gene's germline CDR1 is SSHAT and CDR2 FNYEAQ (reference sequence). CDR3 nucleotides: TGTGCTAGCAGCTTGGATAGCGGGGGGTTCAATGAGCAGTTCTTC. This gives the protein CASSLDSGGFNEQFF.

V gene TRBV12-3 or TRBV12-4 combines with J gene TRBJ1-5; a weak D match, TRBD1 (6 bases). The CDR3 has 13 amino acids. V was cut by 3 bases and J by 4 bases, with 7 bases left in between. This CDR3 reads CASSFTGNQPQHF. CDR3 DNA: TGTGCCAGCAGTTTTACAGGGAATCAGCCCCAGCATTTT.

Only a few counts were recorded for this clone. V usage is TRBV30 and J usage is TRBJ1-1, with a tentative D call TRBD1 (6 bases). Trimming removed 5 bases from V and 1 base from J, with 11 bases in between. The CDR3 consists of 13 residues. Germline V gene data show CDR1 as GTSNPN and CDR2 as SVGIG (reference sequence). The DNA for the CDR3 is TGTGCCTGGTCTTACAGGGAGAACACTGAAGCTTTCTTT. Translated: CAWSYRENTEAFF. Full variable domain (missing parts from reference TRBV30 and TRBJ1-1): SQTIHQWPATLVQPVGSPLSLECTVEGTSNPNLYWYRQAAGRGLQLLFYSVGIGQISSEVPQNLSASRPQDRQFILSSKKLLLSDSGFYLCAWSYRENTEAFFGQGTRLTVV.

The table lists this clone with a count of one. This chain links TRBV9 with TRBJ2-1; D perhaps matches TRBD2 (6 bases). The CDR3 totals 18 residues. V gave up 4 bases and J gave up 0 bases, with 20 bases separating them. Per the germline V gene, CDR1 is SGDLS and CDR2 is YYNGEE. The CDR3 here is CASSPSWYGLSSYNEQFF. In DNA, the CDR3 is TGTGCCAGCAGCCCCTCATGGTACGGACTAAGCTCCTACAATGAGCAGTTCTTC.

The chain has TRBV27 and TRBJ2-5; 8 bases are a match to TRBD1. The CDR3 runs 16 residues. V lost 1 base to trimming and J lost 4 bases; unmatched junction nucleotides: 8. Germline V gene lookup returns CDR1 MNHEY and CDR2 SMNVEV (reference sequence). CDR3 in DNA: TGTGCCAGCAGTTTATGGCAGGGGGCGCGGGGAGAGACCCAGTACTTC. It translates to CASSLWQGARGETQYF.